Each of the 2 T cell receptor beta chains below was sequenced from the same sample in a study of T cells in Graves' hyperthyroidism and ophthalmopathy. Researchers took RNA transcripts and amplified the TCR beta CDR3 regions from them. The HTBI primer set was used in a first-round RT-PCR of the TCR CDR3. TCRdb re-derived calls from the multiplex PCR reads in MiXCR, one entry per CDR3 protein. The sample has more than 500,000 distinct CDR3 sequences, about 43% seen once; the top ten hold around 19%. Specimen: peripheral blood or thyroid tissue (not recorded which). The receptors were sampled from an adult woman with Graves' disease, either hyperthyroidism or ophthalmopathy (not recorded which).

The sample holds many counts of this clonotype. The chain employs TRBV19 and TRBJ1-1, with 11 bases aligning to TRBD1. V lost 7 bases and J lost 4; bases outside the gene matches: 8. This CDR3 has 15 amino acids. The germline V gene has CDR1 LNHDA and CDR2 SQIVND (reference sequence). The CDR3 spells CASTPLGTGGTEAFF. The CDR3 DNA reads TGTGCCAGTACTCCCCTGGGGACAGGGGGCACTGAAGCTTTCTTT. The entire variable domain, with the rest obtained from reference TRBV19 and TRBJ1-1, is as follows: DGGITQSPKYLFRKEGQNVTLSCEQNLNHDAMYWYRQDPGQGLRLIYYSQIVNDFQKGDIAEGYSVSREKKESFPLTVTSAQKNPTAFYLCASTPLGTGGTEAFFGQGTRLTVV.

This clonotype was recorded a few times. The chain is built from TRBV10-3 and TRBJ1-2, with D possibly being TRBD1 (6 bases). Per the germline V gene, CDR1 is ENHRY and CDR2 is SYGVKD. The V end lost 6 bases, the J end lost 7 bases, and 18 bases lay between the germline ends. This CDR3 has 14 residues. The CDR3 protein is CAIRAGEPIVGYTF. Here the CDR3 DNA reads TGTGCCATCAGGGCAGGGGAGCCTATAGTTGGCTACACCTTC.